The clone carrying this TCR beta chain was detected many times. The source of the sample is a study of T cells in Graves' hyperthyroidism and ophthalmopathy. The CDR3 is 13 amino acids. V was pared by 4 bases and J by 11 bases, with 17 bases between. TCR beta CDR3 regions were amplified from RNA transcripts. During a first-round RT-PCR of the TCR CDR3, the HTBI primer set was used. TCRdb re-called the multiplex PCR reads with MiXCR, one entry per CDR3 protein. The sample contains approximately 690,000 distinct CDR3 sequences, more than 20% of which appear only once. The specimen was blood. The TCR sequence derives from a man aged 25 to 40 with Graves' ophthalmopathy. V and J are TRBV12-3 or TRBV12-4 and TRBJ1-1; D might be TRBD1 (5 bases). The CDR3 reads CASSSLGQGSAFF. CDR3 bases: TGTGCCAGCAGTTCCCTAGGGCAGGGAAGCGCTTTCTTT.